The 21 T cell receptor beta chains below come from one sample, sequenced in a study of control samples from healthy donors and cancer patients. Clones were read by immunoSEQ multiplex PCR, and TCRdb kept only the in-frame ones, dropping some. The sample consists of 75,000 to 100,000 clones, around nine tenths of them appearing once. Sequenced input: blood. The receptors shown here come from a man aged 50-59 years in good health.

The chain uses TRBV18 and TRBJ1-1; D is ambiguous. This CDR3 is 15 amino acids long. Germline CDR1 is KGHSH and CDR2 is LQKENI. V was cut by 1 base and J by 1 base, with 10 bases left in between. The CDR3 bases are TGTGCCAGCTCACCACAGGGTTCGAGGAACACTGAAGCTTTCTTT. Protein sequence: CASSPQGSRNTEAFF.

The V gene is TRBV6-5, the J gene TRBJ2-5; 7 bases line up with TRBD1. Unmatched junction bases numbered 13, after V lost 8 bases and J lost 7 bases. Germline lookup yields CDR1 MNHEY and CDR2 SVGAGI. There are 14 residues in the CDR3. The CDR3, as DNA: TGTGCCAGCCCGAAGGACAGGCCAGGAGGGACCCAGTACTTC. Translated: CASPKDRPGGTQYF.

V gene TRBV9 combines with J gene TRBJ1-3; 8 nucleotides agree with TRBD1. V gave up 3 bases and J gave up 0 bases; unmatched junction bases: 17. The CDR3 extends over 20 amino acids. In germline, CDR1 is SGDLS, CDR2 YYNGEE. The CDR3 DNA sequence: TGTGCCAGCAGCGCATCGTCCGGGACAGGAATAGGATACTCTGGAAACACCATATATTTT. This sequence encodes CASSASSGTGIGYSGNTIYF.

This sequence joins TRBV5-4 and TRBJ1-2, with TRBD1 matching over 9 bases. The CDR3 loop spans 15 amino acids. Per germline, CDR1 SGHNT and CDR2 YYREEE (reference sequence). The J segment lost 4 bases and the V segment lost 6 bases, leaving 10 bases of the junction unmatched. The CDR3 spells CASNVRQGDPYGYTF. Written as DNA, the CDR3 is TGTGCCAGCAACGTTAGACAGGGGGATCCCTATGGCTACACCTTC.

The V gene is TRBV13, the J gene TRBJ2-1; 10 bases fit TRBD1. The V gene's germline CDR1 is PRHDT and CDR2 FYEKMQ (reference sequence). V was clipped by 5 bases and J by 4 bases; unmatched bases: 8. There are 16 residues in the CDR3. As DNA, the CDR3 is TGTGCCAGCAGCCATACGGTGGGACAGGGGTACAATGAGCAGTTCTTC. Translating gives CASSHTVGQGYNEQFF.

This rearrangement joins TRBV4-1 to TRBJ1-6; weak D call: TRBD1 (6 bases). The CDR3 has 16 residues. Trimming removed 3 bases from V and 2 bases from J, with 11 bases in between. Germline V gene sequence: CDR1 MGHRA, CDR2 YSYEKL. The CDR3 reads CASSHQGSAYNSPLHF. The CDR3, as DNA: TGCGCCAGCAGCCACCAGGGGAGCGCCTATAATTCACCCCTCCACTTT.

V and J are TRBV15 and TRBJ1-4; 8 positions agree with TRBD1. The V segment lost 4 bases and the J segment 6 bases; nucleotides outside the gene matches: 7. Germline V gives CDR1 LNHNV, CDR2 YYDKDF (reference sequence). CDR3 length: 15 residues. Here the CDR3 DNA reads TGTGCCACCAGCACCCCAGGGGGCATACATGAAAAACTGTTTTTT. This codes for CATSTPGGIHEKLFF.

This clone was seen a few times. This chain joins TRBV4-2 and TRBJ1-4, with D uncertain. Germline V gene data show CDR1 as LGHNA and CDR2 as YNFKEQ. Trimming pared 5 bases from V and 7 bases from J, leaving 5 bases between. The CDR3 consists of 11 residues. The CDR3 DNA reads TGTGCCAGCAGCAACGGTGAAAAACTGTTTTTT. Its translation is CASSNGEKLFF.

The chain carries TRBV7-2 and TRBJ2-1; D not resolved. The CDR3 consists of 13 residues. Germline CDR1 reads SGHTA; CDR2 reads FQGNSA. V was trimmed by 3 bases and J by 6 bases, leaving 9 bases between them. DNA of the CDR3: TGTGCCAGCAGCTTTAAATATCGCAATGAGCAGTTCTTC. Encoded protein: CASSFKYRNEQFF.

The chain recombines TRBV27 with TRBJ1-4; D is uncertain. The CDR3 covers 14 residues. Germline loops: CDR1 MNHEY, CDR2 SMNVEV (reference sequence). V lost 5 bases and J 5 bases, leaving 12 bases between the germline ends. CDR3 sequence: CASSPRAQNEKLFF. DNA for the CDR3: TGTGCCAGCAGTCCCCGGGCTCAGAATGAAAAACTGTTTTTT.

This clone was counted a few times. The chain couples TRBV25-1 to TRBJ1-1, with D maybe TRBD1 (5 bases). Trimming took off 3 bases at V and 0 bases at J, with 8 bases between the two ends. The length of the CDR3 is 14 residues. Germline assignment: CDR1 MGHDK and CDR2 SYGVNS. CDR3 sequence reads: CASSDPGLNTEAFF. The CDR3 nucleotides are TGTGCCAGCAGTGACCCGGGACTGAACACTGAAGCTTTCTTT.

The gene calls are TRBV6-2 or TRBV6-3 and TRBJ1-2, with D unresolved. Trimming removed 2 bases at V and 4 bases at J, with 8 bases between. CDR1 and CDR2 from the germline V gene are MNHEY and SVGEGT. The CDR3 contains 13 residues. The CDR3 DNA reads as TGTGCCAGCAGTTACCTCGGCAGCTATGGCTACACCTTC. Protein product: CASSYLGSYGYTF.

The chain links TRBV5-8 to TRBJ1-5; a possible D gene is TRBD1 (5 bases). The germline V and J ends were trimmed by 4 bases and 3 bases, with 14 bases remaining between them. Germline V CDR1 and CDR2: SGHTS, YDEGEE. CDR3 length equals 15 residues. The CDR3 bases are TGTGCCAGCAGCCTCAAGGGGCGGCCCAATCAGCCCCAGCATTTT. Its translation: CASSLKGRPNQPQHF.

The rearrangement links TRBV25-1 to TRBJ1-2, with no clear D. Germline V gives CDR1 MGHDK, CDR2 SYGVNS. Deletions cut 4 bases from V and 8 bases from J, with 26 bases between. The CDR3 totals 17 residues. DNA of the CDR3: TGTGCCAGCAGTGTACCCTGTAGTGGGCGAAGGTTTCGGGGCTACACCTTC. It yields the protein CASSVPCSGRRFRGYTF.

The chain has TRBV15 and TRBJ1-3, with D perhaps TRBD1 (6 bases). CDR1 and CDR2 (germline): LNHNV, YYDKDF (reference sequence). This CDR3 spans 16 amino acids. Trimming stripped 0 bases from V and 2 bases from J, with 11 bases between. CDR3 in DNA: TGTGCCACCAGCAGAGATCTATCAGGGGCTGGAAACACCATATATTTT. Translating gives CATSRDLSGAGNTIYF.

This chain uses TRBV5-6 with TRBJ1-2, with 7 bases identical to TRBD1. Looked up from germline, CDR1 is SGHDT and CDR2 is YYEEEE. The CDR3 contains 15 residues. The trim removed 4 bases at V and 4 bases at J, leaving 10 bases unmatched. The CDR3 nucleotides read TGTGCCAGCAGCCGTAAGGGCGCAGGGGGCTATGGCTACACCTTC. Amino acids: CASSRKGAGGYGYTF.

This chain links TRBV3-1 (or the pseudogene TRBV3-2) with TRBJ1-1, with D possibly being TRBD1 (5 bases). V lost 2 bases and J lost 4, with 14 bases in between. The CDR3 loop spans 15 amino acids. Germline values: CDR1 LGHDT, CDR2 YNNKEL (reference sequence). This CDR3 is CASSQSPWGVTEAFF. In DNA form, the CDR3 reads TGTGCCAGCAGCCAATCTCCCTGGGGGGTCACTGAAGCTTTCTTT.

The CDR3, as DNA: TGTGCCAGCAGCCAAGTAGACAGAGTTAACACTGAAGCTTTCTTT. Translating gives CASSQVDRVNTEAFF. This chain connects TRBV3-1 (or the pseudogene TRBV3-2) to TRBJ1-1; D perhaps matches TRBD1 (5 bases). V shed 1 base and J shed 2 bases, with 11 bases lying between them. Germline V lookup: CDR1 LGHDT, CDR2 YNNKEL (reference sequence). The CDR3 is 15 residues long.

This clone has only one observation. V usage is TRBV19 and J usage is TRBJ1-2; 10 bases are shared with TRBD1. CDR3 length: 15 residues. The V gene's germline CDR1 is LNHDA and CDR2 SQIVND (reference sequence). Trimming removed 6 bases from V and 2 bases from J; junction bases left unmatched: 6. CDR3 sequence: CASRIRQGANYGYTF. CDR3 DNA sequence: TGTGCCAGTAGAATTCGACAGGGGGCGAACTATGGCTACACCTTC. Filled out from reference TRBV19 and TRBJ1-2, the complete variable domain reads DGGITQSPKYLFRKEGQNVTLSCEQNLNHDAMYWYRQDPGQGLRLIYYSQIVNDFQKGDIAEGYSVSREKKESFPLTVTSAQKNPTAFYLCASRIRQGANYGYTFGSGTRLTVV.

CDR3 coding DNA: TGTGCCAGCTCACCACCCGACAGGGAATCACCCCTCCACTTT. This sequence encodes CASSPPDRESPLHF. The chain has TRBV18 and TRBJ1-6; 7 bases agree with TRBD1. The germline CDR1 and CDR2 sequences are KGHSH and LQKENI. The CDR3 length is 14 residues. V gave up 0 bases and J gave up 10 bases; unmatched junction bases: 3.

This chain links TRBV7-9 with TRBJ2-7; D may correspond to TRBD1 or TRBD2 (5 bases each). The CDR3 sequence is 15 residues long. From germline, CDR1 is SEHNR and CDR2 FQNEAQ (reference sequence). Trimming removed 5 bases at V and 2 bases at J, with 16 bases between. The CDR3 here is CASSLRDGQTYEQYF. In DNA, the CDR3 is TGTGCCAGCAGCCTCCGGGACGGACAAACCTACGAGCAGTACTTC. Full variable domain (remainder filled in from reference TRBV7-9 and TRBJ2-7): DTGVSQNPRHKITKRGQNVTFRCDPISEHNRLYWYRQTLGQGPEFLTYFQNEAQLEKSRLLSDRFSAERPKGSFSTLEIQRTEQGDSAMYLCASSLRDGQTYEQYFGPGTRLTVT.